This entry lists 6 T cell receptor beta chains sequenced from one sample in a study of T cells in tumors after PD-1 blockade. The data were produced by immunoSEQ multiplex PCR, yet TCRdb's version contains in-frame clones alone and is incomplete. The table shows roughly 4,200 clones, with 65% to 80% occurring only once. Time point here: first of two pre-therapy site-matched biopsies 2 to 3 months apart. Material: tumor tissue, obtained before anti-PD-1 treatment. Every receptor here comes from a human donor with basal cell carcinoma.

The chain uses TRBV5-1 and TRBJ2-5, with TRBD2 as a possible D gene (7 bases). CDR1 SGHRS and CDR2 YFSETQ come from the germline V gene. The V and J ends lost 1 base and 6 bases respectively, with 13 bases between them. The CDR3 has 14 residues. The CDR3, as DNA: TGCGCCAGCAGCTTGATAGGGGGAGGGAAGACCCAGTACTTC. Translation gives CASSLIGGGKTQYF.

This chain connects TRBV18 to TRBJ1-2; D may be TRBD1 (5 bases). The CDR3 extends over 14 amino acids. V was trimmed by 3 bases and J by 1 base, leaving 9 bases between them. Germline V lookup: CDR1 KGHSH, CDR2 LQKENI. This CDR3 reads CASSPGTDNYGYTF. The CDR3 coding sequence is TGTGCCAGCTCACCCGGGACTGATAACTATGGCTACACCTTC. Based on the CDR3 plus reference TRBV18 and TRBJ1-2, the full variable domain is NAGVMQNPRHLVRRRGQEARLRCSPMKGHSHVYWYRQLPEEGLKFMVYLQKENIIDESGMPKERFSAEFPKEGPSILRIQQVVRGDSAAYFCASSPGTDNYGYTFGSGTRLTVV.

The chain is built from TRBV30 and TRBJ1-2; D unclear. Trimming left V 8 bases short and J 6 bases short, with 19 bases between. The CDR3 covers 13 residues. The V gene's germline CDR1 is GTSNPN and CDR2 SVGIG (reference sequence). CDR3: CAGYSYFKDGYTF. The CDR3 nucleotides are TGTGCCGGATACAGTTACTTTAAGGATGGCTACACCTTC.

The chain is built from TRBV7-9 and TRBJ1-4; D remains ambiguous. V shed 7 bases and J shed 5 bases, with 14 bases lying between them. Germline V gene lookup returns CDR1 SEHNR and CDR2 FQNEAQ (reference sequence). The CDR3 consists of 14 residues. DNA for the CDR3: TGTGCCAGCACCCCTGGGGAAATAAATGAAAAACTGTTTTTT. Translated, it gives CASTPGEINEKLFF.

The chain has TRBV23-1 and TRBJ2-1, with TRBD1 matching over 8 bases. Being an ORF, TRBV23-1 has a function that is uncertain. Trimming cost V 0 bases and J 4 bases; bases outside gene matches: 17. CDR3 length: 20 amino acids. The CDR3 nucleotides are TGCGCCAGCAGTCAATCCGAACTCCCCTCGACAGGGGTACTTTACAATGAGCAGTTCTTC. This gives the protein CASSQSELPSTGVLYNEQFF.

The gene calls are TRBV27 and TRBJ1-4; D is possibly TRBD1 (5 bases). V dropped 3 bases and J dropped 0 bases, with 11 bases sitting between them. The germline V gene encodes CDR1 MNHEY and CDR2 SMNVEV (reference sequence). This CDR3 spans 16 amino acids. The CDR3 coding sequence is TGTGCCAGCAGTTTTTCAAGGGGAGCAACTAATGAAAAACTGTTTTTT. Amino acids: CASSFSRGATNEKLFF.